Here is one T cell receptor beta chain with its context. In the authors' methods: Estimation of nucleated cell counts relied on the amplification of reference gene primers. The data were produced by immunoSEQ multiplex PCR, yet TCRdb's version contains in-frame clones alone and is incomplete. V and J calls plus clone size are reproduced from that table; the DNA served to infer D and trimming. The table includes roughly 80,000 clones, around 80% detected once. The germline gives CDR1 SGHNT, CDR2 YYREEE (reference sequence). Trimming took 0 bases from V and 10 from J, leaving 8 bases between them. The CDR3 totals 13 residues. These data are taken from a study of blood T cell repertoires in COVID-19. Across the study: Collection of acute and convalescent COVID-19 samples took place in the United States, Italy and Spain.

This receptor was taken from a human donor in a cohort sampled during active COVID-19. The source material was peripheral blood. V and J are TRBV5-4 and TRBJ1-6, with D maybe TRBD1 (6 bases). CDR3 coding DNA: TGTGCCAGCAGCTTGGGGGGGGGCTCACCCCTCCACTTT. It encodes CASSLGGGSPLHF.